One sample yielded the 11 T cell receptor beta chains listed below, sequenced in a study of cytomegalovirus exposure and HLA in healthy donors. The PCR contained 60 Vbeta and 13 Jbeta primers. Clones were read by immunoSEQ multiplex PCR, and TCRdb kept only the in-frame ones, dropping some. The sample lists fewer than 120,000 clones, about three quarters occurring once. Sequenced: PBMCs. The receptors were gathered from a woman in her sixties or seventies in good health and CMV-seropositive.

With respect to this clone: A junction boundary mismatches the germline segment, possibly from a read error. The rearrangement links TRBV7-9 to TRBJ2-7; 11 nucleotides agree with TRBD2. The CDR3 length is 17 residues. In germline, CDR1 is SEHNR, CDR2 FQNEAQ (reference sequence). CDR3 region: CSSSLGGGTSGSYEQYF. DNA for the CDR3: TGTTCCAGCAGCTTAGGCGGAGGGACTAGCGGCTCCTACGAGCAGTACTTC. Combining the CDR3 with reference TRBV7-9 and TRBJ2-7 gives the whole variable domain DTGVSQNPRHKITKRGQNVTFRCDPISEHNRLYWYRQTLGQGPEFLTYFQNEAQLEKSRLLSDRFSAERPKGSFSTLEIQRTEQGDSAMYLCSSSLGGGTSGSYEQYFGPGTRLTVT.

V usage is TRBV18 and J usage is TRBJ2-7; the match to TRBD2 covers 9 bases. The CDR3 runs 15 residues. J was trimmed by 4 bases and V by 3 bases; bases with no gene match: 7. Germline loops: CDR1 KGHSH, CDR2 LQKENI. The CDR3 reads CASSPPSLAGYEQYF. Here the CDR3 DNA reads TGTGCCAGCTCACCCCCCAGCCTAGCGGGATACGAGCAGTACTTC.

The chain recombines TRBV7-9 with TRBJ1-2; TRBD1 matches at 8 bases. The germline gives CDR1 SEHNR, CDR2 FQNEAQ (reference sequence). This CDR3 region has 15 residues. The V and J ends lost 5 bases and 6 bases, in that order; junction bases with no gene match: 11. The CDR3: CASSRETGVAHGYTF. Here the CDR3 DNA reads TGTGCCAGCAGCCGGGAGACAGGGGTGGCTCATGGCTACACCTTC.

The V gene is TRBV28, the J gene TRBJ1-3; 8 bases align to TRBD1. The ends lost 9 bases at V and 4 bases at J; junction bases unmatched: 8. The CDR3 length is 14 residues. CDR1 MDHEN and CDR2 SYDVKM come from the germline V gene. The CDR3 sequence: CASQGALGGNTIYF. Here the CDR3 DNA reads TGTGCCAGTCAGGGGGCATTAGGAGGAAACACCATATATTTT.

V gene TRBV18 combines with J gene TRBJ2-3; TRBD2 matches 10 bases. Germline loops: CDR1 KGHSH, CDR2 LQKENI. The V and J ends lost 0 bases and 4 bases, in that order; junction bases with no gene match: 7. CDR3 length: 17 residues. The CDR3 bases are TGTGCCAGCTCACCACCTCGAGCGGGAGGGGCGGCAGATACGCAGTATTTT. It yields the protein CASSPPRAGGAADTQYF.

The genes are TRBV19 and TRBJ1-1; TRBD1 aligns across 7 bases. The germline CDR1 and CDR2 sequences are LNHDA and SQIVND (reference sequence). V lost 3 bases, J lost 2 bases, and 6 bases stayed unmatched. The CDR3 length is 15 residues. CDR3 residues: CASSIPGGYNTEAFF. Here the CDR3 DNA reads TGTGCCAGTAGTATCCCAGGGGGTTATAACACTGAAGCTTTCTTT. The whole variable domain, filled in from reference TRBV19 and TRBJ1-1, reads DGGITQSPKYLFRKEGQNVTLSCEQNLNHDAMYWYRQDPGQGLRLIYYSQIVNDFQKGDIAEGYSVSREKKESFPLTVTSAQKNPTAFYLCASSIPGGYNTEAFFGQGTRLTVV.

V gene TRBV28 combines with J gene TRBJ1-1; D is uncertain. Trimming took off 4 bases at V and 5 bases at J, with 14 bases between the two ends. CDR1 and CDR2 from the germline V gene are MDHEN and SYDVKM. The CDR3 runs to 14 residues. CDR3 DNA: TGTGCCAGCAGTTCACGGATCATGGAGACTGAAGCTTTCTTT. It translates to CASSSRIMETEAFF.

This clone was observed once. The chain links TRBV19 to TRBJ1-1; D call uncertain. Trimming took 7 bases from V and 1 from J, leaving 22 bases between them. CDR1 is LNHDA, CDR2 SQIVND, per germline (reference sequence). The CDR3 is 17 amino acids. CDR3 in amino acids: CASIRVGGVSGNTEAFF. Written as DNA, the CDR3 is TGTGCCAGTATACGGGTTGGAGGAGTCTCCGGGAACACTGAAGCTTTCTTT.

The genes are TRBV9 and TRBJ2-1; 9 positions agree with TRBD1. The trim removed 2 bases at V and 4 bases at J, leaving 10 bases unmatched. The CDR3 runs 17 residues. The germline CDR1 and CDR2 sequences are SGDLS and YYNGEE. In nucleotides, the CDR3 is TGTGCCAGCAGCGTGGACCCGGGACAGGGAGATTACAATGAGCAGTTCTTC. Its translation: CASSVDPGQGDYNEQFF.

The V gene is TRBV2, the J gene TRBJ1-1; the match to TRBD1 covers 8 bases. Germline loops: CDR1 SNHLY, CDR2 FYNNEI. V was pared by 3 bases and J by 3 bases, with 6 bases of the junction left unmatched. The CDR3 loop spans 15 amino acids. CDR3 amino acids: CASSDQGAGHTEAFF. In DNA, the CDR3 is TGTGCCAGCAGTGATCAGGGGGCAGGTCACACTGAAGCTTTCTTT. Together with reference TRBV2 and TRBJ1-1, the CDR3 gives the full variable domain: EPEVTQTPSHQVTQMGQEVILRCVPISNHLYFYWYRQILGQKVEFLVSFYNNEISEKSEIFDDQFSVERPDGSNFTLKIRSTKLEDSAMYFCASSDQGAGHTEAFFGQGTRLTVV.

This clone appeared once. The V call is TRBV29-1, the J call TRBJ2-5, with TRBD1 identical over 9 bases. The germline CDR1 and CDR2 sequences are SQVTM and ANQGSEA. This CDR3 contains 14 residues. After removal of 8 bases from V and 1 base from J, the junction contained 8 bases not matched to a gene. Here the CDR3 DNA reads TGCAGCTCTTGTCGGACAGGGGTCCAAGAGACCCAGTACTTC. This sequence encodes CSSCRTGVQETQYF.